This T cell receptor beta chain was captured in a study of T-cell reconstitution after alpha-beta-depleted transplantation in children. This clonotype was counted at least ten times. Unique molecular identifiers were built into the TCRbeta library. TCRdb reprocessed the PCR reads with MiXCR, giving one entry per CDR3 protein. The table has more than 100,000 distinct CDR3 sequences, more than 20% seen once. This CDR3 comprises 14 residues. The germline gives CDR1 DFQATT, CDR2 SNEGSKA (reference sequence). V shed 5 bases and J shed 3 bases, with 14 bases lying between them. J is TRBJ2-1 and V is TRBV20-1; possible D gene TRBD1, 5 bases. The specimen was PBMCs, mostly from graft donor cells, collected 180 days after TCRalphabeta/CD19-depleted stem cell transplant. The origin of this receptor is a male patient aged 2 to 10 who had a stem cell transplant for chronic granulomatous disease, so the T cells may come from the graft donor. CDR3 bases: TGCAGTGCTCCCCCCGGCAGGGACTACAATGAGCAGTTCTTC. Translation gives CSAPPGRDYNEQFF.